The subject of this entry is one T cell receptor (beta chain). The CDR3 consists of 14 residues. Trimming took 1 base from V and 7 from J, leaving 13 bases between them. The germline gives CDR1 MDHEN, CDR2 SYDVKM. Assay: immunoSEQ multiplex PCR; the TCRdb copy retains only in-frame clones and omits some. The sample shows 70,000 to 100,000 clones, around 90% of them seen only once. These data are taken from a study of T cells in localized non-small cell lung cancer. The sample here was PBMCs, taken before any cancer treatment. This TCR was recovered from a woman aged 35 to 70 with stage II squamous cell lung carcinoma. This sequence joins TRBV28 and TRBJ1-1; possibly TRBD1 for D (5 bases). The CDR3 coding sequence is TGTGCCAGCAGTTTATTCTCAGGGACCCTTGAAGCTTTCTTT. This encodes CASSLFSGTLEAFF.